The rows below give T cell receptor beta chains drawn from one sample of a study of blood T cell repertoires in COVID-19. Some clones are missing from TCRdb's copy, which holds only in-frame ones; the method was immunoSEQ multiplex PCR. The sample includes about 200,000 clones, around three quarters of them seen just once. Sequenced input: peripheral blood. The origin of the receptors is a woman in her seventies with acute or convalescent COVID-19. Both conserved end residues are part of each CDR3. The D gene is left open where the match is weak. Expanded clones are given a class, and other clones once, few, many or no size at all.

j_gene: TRBJ2-1
abundance: NA
d_gene: TRBD1
v_gene: TRBV7-3
CDR3nt: TGTGCCAGCAGCTTCGGACAGGCGCCCTACAATGAGCAGTTCTTC
CDR3aa: CASSFGQAPYNEQFF

j_gene: TRBJ2-3
abundance: NA
d_gene: NA
v_gene: TRBV3-1/TRBV3-2
CDR3nt: TGTGCCAGCAGCCAAGAATCGAGGACAGATACGCAGTATTTT
CDR3aa: CASSQESRTDTQYF

j_gene: TRBJ1-5
abundance: few
d_gene: TRBD1
v_gene: TRBV27
CDR3nt: TGTGCCAGCAGTCCCAGCCCTGGACAGGGGGCAGGGGGGCCCCAGCATTTT
CDR3aa: CASSPSPGQGAGGPQHF

j_gene: TRBJ2-1
abundance: NA
d_gene: TRBD2
v_gene: TRBV11-1
CDR3nt: TGTGCCAGCAGCCCAACTAGCGGGAGATACAATGAGCAGTTCTTC
CDR3aa: CASSPTSGRYNEQFF

j_gene: TRBJ2-7
abundance: NA
d_gene: NA
v_gene: TRBV7-2
CDR3nt: TGTGCCAGCAGCCCCTCGTCGGGGTACGGGGGGCAGTACTTC
CDR3aa: CASSPSSGYGGQYF

j_gene: TRBJ2-7
abundance: NA
d_gene: NA
v_gene: TRBV6-5
CDR3nt: TGTGCCAGCAGTCCGCCCGGGACTTTAAACTACGAGCAGTACTTC
CDR3aa: CASSPPGTLNYEQYF

j_gene: TRBJ2-1
abundance: NA
d_gene: TRBD1
v_gene: TRBV4-1
CDR3nt: TGCGCCAGCAGCCCGGACAGGGTTAGCTCCTACAATGAGCAGTTCTTC
CDR3aa: CASSPDRVSSYNEQFF

j_gene: TRBJ2-7
abundance: NA
d_gene: NA
v_gene: TRBV19
CDR3nt: TGTGCCAGTAGTACCGACAAATCCTACGAGCAGTACTTC
CDR3aa: CASSTDKSYEQYF

j_gene: TRBJ2-2
abundance: NA
d_gene: TRBD2
v_gene: TRBV2
CDR3nt: TGTGCCAGCAGTGGACTAGCGGCGAACACCGGGGAGCTGTTTTTT
CDR3aa: CASSGLAANTGELFF

j_gene: TRBJ2-7
abundance: few
d_gene: TRBD1
v_gene: TRBV28
CDR3nt: TGTGCCAGCAGTTCCGCGGGGTCGGGGACAGGGCCTTACCGTTCCTACGAGCAGTACTTC
CDR3aa: CASSSAGSGTGPYRSYEQYF

j_gene: TRBJ2-7
abundance: NA
d_gene: NA
v_gene: TRBV7-3
CDR3nt: TGTGCCAGCAGCTTATGGGGGACATATTGTACCTACGAGCAGTACTTC
CDR3aa: CASSLWGTYCTYEQYF